One sample yielded the 17 T cell receptor beta chains listed below, sequenced in a study of sequential checkpoint blockade in melanoma. Sequenced by immunoSEQ multiplex PCR; TCRdb stores in-frame clones only, minus some. The sample yields fewer than 40,000 clones, roughly 90% seen once. Treatment defined: randomized to nivolumab then ipilimumab (arm A) or the reverse (arm B). The sequences come from CD8+ T cells sorted from blood (inferred from file names), collected from a patient given nivolumab and ipilimumab in sequence. These receptor sequences come from a human donor with melanoma.

The J gene is TRBJ2-7, the V gene TRBV30; the D gene is possibly TRBD1 (6 bases). Germline CDR1 and CDR2: GTSNPN and SVGIG (reference sequence). This CDR3 contains 12 residues. V was cut by 3 bases and J by 6 bases, with 12 bases left in between. The CDR3 here is CAWSAQGSEQYF. The CDR3 nucleotides read TGTGCCTGGAGCGCCCAGGGGTCCGAGCAGTACTTC.

This chain links TRBV4-2 with TRBJ2-7; 8 bases line up with TRBD1. The CDR3 runs 14 residues. From germline, CDR1 is LGHNA and CDR2 YNFKEQ. V trimming: 3 bases; J trimming: 0 bases; junction bases outside the gene matches: 1. In DNA form, the CDR3 reads TGTGCCAGCAGCCACGGGACAGGCTCCTACGAGCAGTACTTC. Translating gives CASSHGTGSYEQYF.

The chain recombines TRBV9 with TRBJ2-5, with D unresolved. V lost 0 bases to trimming and J lost 0 bases, with 9 bases between them. This CDR3 region has 15 residues. The germline gives CDR1 SGDLS, CDR2 YYNGEE. The CDR3 DNA is TGTGCCAGCAGCGTAGGCAGCGTGTACCAAGAGACCCAGTACTTC. Its protein is CASSVGSVYQETQYF. The whole variable domain, remainder taken from reference TRBV9 and TRBJ2-5, is DSGVTQTPKHLITATGQRVTLRCSPRSGDLSVYWYQQSLDQGLQFLIQYYNGEERAKGNILERFSAQQFPDLHSELNLSSLELGDSALYFCASSVGSVYQETQYFGPGTRLLVL.

This clone showed up just once. V gene TRBV9 combines with J gene TRBJ2-1; D is unresolved. Germline V lookup: CDR1 SGDLS, CDR2 YYNGEE. Trimming pared 3 bases from V and 10 bases from J, leaving 8 bases between. The CDR3 totals 11 residues. The CDR3: CASSALGEQFF. CDR3 coding DNA: TGTGCCAGCAGCGCCCTAGGCGAGCAGTTCTTC.

This chain connects TRBV29-1 to TRBJ2-1; the match to TRBD1 covers 8 bases. J gave up 8 bases and V 4 bases, and 4 bases lay outside the gene matches. Germline V gives CDR1 SQVTM, CDR2 ANQGSEA. CDR3 size: 12 residues. CDR3 in amino acids: CSVVQGAYEQFF. CDR3 bases: TGCAGCGTTGTGCAGGGGGCGTATGAGCAGTTCTTC.

The V gene is TRBV7-9, the J gene TRBJ2-7, with unresolved D. The CDR3 spans 15 residues. CDR1 and CDR2 from the germline V gene are SEHNR and FQNEAQ (reference sequence). V dropped 2 bases and J dropped 4 bases, with 15 bases sitting between them. The DNA for the CDR3 is TGTGCCAGCAGCTTACCACTTGTTGGAGCTTACGAGCAGTACTTC. Protein: CASSLPLVGAYEQYF.

The chain combines TRBV5-4 with TRBJ2-7; 11 positions agree with TRBD1. CDR3 size: 14 residues. Germline assignment: CDR1 SGHNT and CDR2 YYREEE (reference sequence). The ends lost 3 bases at V and 1 base at J; junction bases unmatched: 0. CDR3 sequence: CASSWDRGSYEQYF. Here the CDR3 DNA reads TGTGCCAGCAGCTGGGACAGGGGGTCCTACGAGCAGTACTTC. The full variable domain, its missing parts supplied by reference TRBV5-4 and TRBJ2-7, is ETGVTQSPTHLIKTRGQQVTLRCSSQSGHNTVSWYQQALGQGPQFIFQYYREEENGRGNFPPRFSGLQFPNYSSELNVNALELDDSALYLCASSWDRGSYEQYFGPGTRLTVT.

The chain uses TRBV20-1 and TRBJ2-1; 7 bases are shared with TRBD1. CDR1 is DFQATT, CDR2 SNEGSKA, per germline (reference sequence). This CDR3 has 11 residues. The ends lost 4 bases at V and 13 bases at J; junction bases unmatched: 7. The CDR3 reads CSATTGVPQFF. The DNA of the CDR3 is TGCAGTGCTACCACAGGGGTTCCTCAGTTCTTC.

This clone occurred once. The V gene is TRBV6-5, the J gene TRBJ1-5; 7 nucleotides line up with TRBD1. The V segment lost 0 bases and the J segment 1 base; nucleotides outside the gene matches: 0. The germline V gene has CDR1 MNHEY and CDR2 SVGAGI. CDR3 length: 15 amino acids. The CDR3 reads CASSYSTGSNQPQHF. CDR3 DNA: TGTGCCAGCAGTTACTCGACAGGGAGCAATCAGCCCCAGCATTTT.

The V and J genes are TRBV28 and TRBJ1-5; D not resolved. Germline V gene data show CDR1 as MDHEN and CDR2 as SYDVKM. V was cut by 3 bases and J by 2 bases, with 17 bases left in between. This CDR3 is built from 17 residues. The DNA of the CDR3 is TGTGCCAGCAGTTTCCTGACCGTAGCGCGGGGCAATCAGCCCCAGCATTTT. Encoded protein: CASSFLTVARGNQPQHF.

This clone was counted a few times. The J gene is TRBJ1-5, the V gene TRBV7-9; 8 nucleotides agree with TRBD1. The J segment lost 2 bases and the V segment lost 1 base, leaving 1 base of the junction unmatched. Looked up from germline, CDR1 is SEHNR and CDR2 is FQNEAQ (reference sequence). The CDR3 runs 15 residues. CDR3 loop: CASSLGGQGNQPQHF. DNA of the CDR3: TGTGCCAGCAGCTTAGGGGGACAGGGCAATCAGCCCCAGCATTTT.

This chain uses TRBV4-3 with TRBJ1-2; D gene unclear. Germline V lookup: CDR1 LGHNA, CDR2 YSLEER. V lost 0 bases, J lost 8 bases, and 13 bases lay in between. CDR3 length: 14 residues. CDR3 protein: CASSQDSGWWGYTF. The CDR3 DNA reads TGCGCCAGCAGCCAAGATTCGGGGTGGTGGGGCTACACCTTC.

This clone was observed a single time. The chain employs TRBV27 and TRBJ2-1; 8 bases line up with TRBD2. CDR1 is MNHEY and CDR2 is SMNVEV in the germline V gene (reference sequence). The length of the CDR3 is 15 residues. V gave up 3 bases and J gave up 6 bases; unmatched junction bases: 7. The CDR3 DNA is TGTGCCAGCAGTTTCCTAACGGGAGGGGGCAATGAGCAGTTCTTC. Translated, it gives CASSFLTGGGNEQFF.

V usage is TRBV13 and J usage is TRBJ2-5; 9 bases align to TRBD1. The V segment lost 5 bases and the J segment 3 bases; nucleotides outside the gene matches: 4. Germline CDR1 PRHDT, CDR2 FYEKMQ (reference sequence). The CDR3 is 14 residues long. The CDR3 is CASSATGGKETQYF. As DNA, the CDR3 is TGTGCCAGCAGCGCTACAGGGGGCAAAGAGACCCAGTACTTC.

This chain uses TRBV6-5 with TRBJ2-7; D might be TRBD2 (7 bases). There are 14 residues in the CDR3. The V and J ends lost 5 bases and 2 bases respectively, with 13 bases between them. Germline V gene data show CDR1 as MNHEY and CDR2 as SVGAGI. The CDR3 reads CASSARGGAYEQYF. The CDR3 coding sequence is TGTGCCAGCAGTGCCCGAGGGGGGGCCTACGAGCAGTACTTC.

This sequence joins TRBV7-2 and TRBJ2-7; D gene unclear. Germline CDR1 SGHTA, CDR2 FQGNSA. Trimming cost V 3 bases and J 0 bases, with 9 bases left between them. The CDR3 extends over 14 amino acids. The CDR3 loop reads CASSFYSPSYEQYF. The CDR3 nucleotides are TGTGCCAGCAGCTTCTACAGCCCCTCCTACGAGCAGTACTTC.

This chain uses TRBV5-5 with TRBJ1-1; D is unresolved. The CDR3 extends over 14 amino acids. The V and J ends lost 2 bases and 6 bases respectively, with 14 bases between them. Germline V gives CDR1 SGHKS, CDR2 YYEKEE (reference sequence). The CDR3 region has the DNA TGTGCCAGCAGCTTTCACTCCAGAGGTCCTGAAGCTTTCTTT. As protein: CASSFHSRGPEAFF.